The 18 T cell receptor beta chains below were found in one sample sequenced in a study of cytomegalovirus exposure and HLA in healthy donors. PCR involved 60 Vbeta and 13 Jbeta primers. TCRdb keeps only in-frame clones here, not all; method: immunoSEQ multiplex PCR. The table lists 150,000 to 200,000 clones, roughly 86% of them singletons, with 1.5% to 2% in the top ten. Sequencing was carried out using PBMCs. These receptors came from a woman younger than 35 in good health and CMV-seronegative.

This sequence joins TRBV5-1 and TRBJ2-7; 7 nucleotides agree with TRBD2. Germline V gene sequence: CDR1 SGHRS, CDR2 YFSETQ. The V gene end was trimmed by 5 bases and the J gene end by 6 bases; junction bases not matched to a gene: 5. This CDR3 contains 12 residues. Here the CDR3 reads CASSPWGGEQYF. The CDR3 coding sequence is TGCGCCAGCAGTCCCTGGGGGGGCGAGCAGTACTTC.

The table lists this clone with a count of one. This chain connects TRBV11-2 to TRBJ2-7; TRBD1 agrees at 9 bases. The CDR3 sequence is 15 residues long. CDR1 SGHAT and CDR2 FQNNGV come from the germline V gene. Losses at the gene ends were 5 bases for V and 2 bases for J; bases not matched to a gene: 7. The CDR3 reads CASSPPGQGTYEQYF. The CDR3, as DNA: TGTGCCAGCAGCCCGCCGGGACAGGGAACCTACGAGCAGTACTTC.

Comment on this clone: Other nucleotide sequences in the sample specify the same CDR3. The J gene is TRBJ2-7, the V gene TRBV7-9; 8 bases match TRBD1. The CDR3 covers 14 residues. V lost 0 bases, J lost 3 bases, and 1 base stayed unmatched. Germline V gene sequence: CDR1 SEHNR, CDR2 FQNEAQ (reference sequence). The CDR3 DNA follows: TGTGCCAGCAGCTTAGCCGGACAGGGCTACGAGCAGTACTTC. Its translation is CASSLAGQGYEQYF.

V gene TRBV6-5 combines with J gene TRBJ1-5; D is unclear. The CDR3 has 13 residues. Germline CDR1 is MNHEY and CDR2 is SVGAGI. V was trimmed by 4 bases and J by 5 bases, leaving 9 bases between them. DNA for the CDR3: TGTGCCAGCAGTTTAGCGGGCGATCAGCCCCAGCATTTT. This sequence encodes CASSLAGDQPQHF.

The chain combines TRBV15 with TRBJ2-3; D might be TRBD2 (6 bases). Trimming cost V 5 bases and J 11 bases, with 14 bases left between them. The CDR3 runs to 12 residues. Germline CDR1 and CDR2: LNHNV and YYDKDF (reference sequence). The CDR3 sequence: CATSRDFSKQYF. Here the CDR3 DNA reads TGTGCCACCAGCCGGGACTTCTCTAAGCAGTATTTT. The variable domain in full, completed from reference TRBV15 and TRBJ2-3, reads DAMVIQNPRYQVTQFGKPVTLSCSQTLNHNVMYWYQQKSSQAPKLLFHYYDKDFNNEADTPDNFQSRRPNTSFCFLDIRSPGLGDTAMYLCATSRDFSKQYFGPGTRLTVL.

This clone has a handful of counts. V and J are TRBV4-3 and TRBJ2-3; 7 positions match TRBD1. There are 17 residues in the CDR3. The germline V gene has CDR1 LGHNA and CDR2 YSLEER. J lost 0 bases, V lost 3 bases, and 9 bases had no gene match. The CDR3 nucleotides read TGCGCCAGCAGCCACACTCCGGGACAGAAAAGCACAGATACGCAGTATTTT. This translates into CASSHTPGQKSTDTQYF.

This clone was seen a single time. This CDR3 is also generated by other DNA sequences in the sample. V and J are TRBV28 and TRBJ2-1, with 8 bases fitting TRBD1. This CDR3 has 15 residues. From germline, CDR1 is MDHEN and CDR2 SYDVKM. V trimming: 1 base; J trimming: 2 bases; junction bases outside the gene matches: 1. The chain's CDR3 is CASSLSDRAYNEQFF. Written as DNA, the CDR3 is TGTGCCAGCAGTTTATCGGACAGGGCCTACAATGAGCAGTTCTTC.

The V gene is TRBV6-5, the J gene TRBJ2-7, with TRBD1 matching over 7 bases. CDR3 length equals 13 residues. The junction had 5 bases not matched to a gene; V was cut back by 7 bases and J by 2 bases. CDR1 is MNHEY, CDR2 SVGAGI, per germline. DNA of the CDR3: TGTGCCAGCAAGGACAGGCTGACCTACGAGCAGTACTTC. Amino acids: CASKDRLTYEQYF.

The rearrangement uses TRBV28 and TRBJ2-2, with TRBD1 matching 8 bases. V was clipped by 3 bases and J by 4 bases; unmatched bases: 16. There are 19 residues in the CDR3. The germline V gene encodes CDR1 MDHEN and CDR2 SYDVKM. The CDR3 protein is CASSFPPDRAGLGTGELFF. The CDR3 region has the DNA TGTGCCAGCAGTTTCCCCCCGGACAGGGCTGGGCTAGGCACCGGGGAGCTGTTTTTT.

The DNA of the CDR3 is TGTGCCAGCAGCTCCCGGGACTCAAGATACGAGCAGTACTTC. Amino acid sequence: CASSSRDSRYEQYF. The genes are TRBV9 and TRBJ2-7; maybe TRBD2 (6 bases). The CDR3 contains 14 residues. Trimming took off 4 bases at V and 4 bases at J, with 15 bases between the two ends. Germline V gives CDR1 SGDLS, CDR2 YYNGEE. The full variable domain, with the rest looked up from reference TRBV9 and TRBJ2-7, is DSGVTQTPKHLITATGQRVTLRCSPRSGDLSVYWYQQSLDQGLQFLIQYYNGEERAKGNILERFSAQQFPDLHSELNLSSLELGDSALYFCASSSRDSRYEQYFGPGTRLTVT.

This sequence joins TRBV7-9 and TRBJ1-2, with TRBD1 as a possible D gene (6 bases). Per the germline V gene, CDR1 is SEHNR and CDR2 is FQNEAQ (reference sequence). V dropped 7 bases and J dropped 1 base, with 19 bases sitting between them. This CDR3 is built from 16 residues. CDR3 protein: CASTPSHRDHNYGYTF. The CDR3 DNA reads TGTGCCAGCACCCCTTCTCACAGGGATCATAACTATGGCTACACCTTC. The whole variable domain, filled in from reference TRBV7-9 and TRBJ1-2, reads DTGVSQNPRHKITKRGQNVTFRCDPISEHNRLYWYRQTLGQGPEFLTYFQNEAQLEKSRLLSDRFSAERPKGSFSTLEIQRTEQGDSAMYLCASTPSHRDHNYGYTFGSGTRLTVV.

V is TRBV30 and J is TRBJ2-7; D is undetermined. Per germline, CDR1 GTSNPN and CDR2 SVGIG (reference sequence). The ends were cut back, 0 bases at V and 4 bases at J, with 7 bases in the middle. The CDR3 is 12 residues long. The CDR3 region is CAWSVTDYEQYF. The DNA for the CDR3 is TGTGCCTGGAGTGTTACAGATTACGAGCAGTACTTC. Using reference TRBV30 and TRBJ2-7 for the parts outside the CDR3, the full variable domain is SQTIHQWPATLVQPVGSPLSLECTVEGTSNPNLYWYRQAAGRGLQLLFYSVGIGQISSEVPQNLSASRPQDRQFILSSKKLLLSDSGFYLCAWSVTDYEQYFGPGTRLTVT.

CDR3 residues: CASSSTGGNTEAFF. The CDR3 DNA reads TGTGCCAGCAGCTCGACAGGGGGGAACACTGAAGCTTTCTTT. The chain combines TRBV7-2 with TRBJ1-1, with 9 bases aligning to TRBD1. V shed 4 bases, J shed 1 base, and the junction held 1 base outside the gene matches. CDR3 length: 14 amino acids. In germline, CDR1 is SGHTA, CDR2 FQGNSA.

The gene calls are TRBV5-6 and TRBJ1-1; possibly TRBD1 for D (6 bases). The CDR3 contains 15 residues. From germline, CDR1 is SGHDT and CDR2 YYEEEE. V shed 0 bases and J shed 4 bases, with 13 bases lying between them. CDR3 protein: CASSLGGGPITEAFF. Here the CDR3 DNA reads TGTGCCAGCAGCTTGGGGGGGGGCCCGATCACTGAAGCTTTCTTT. Based on the CDR3 plus reference TRBV5-6 and TRBJ1-1, the full variable domain is DAGVTQSPTHLIKTRGQQVTLRCSPKSGHDTVSWYQQALGQGPQFIFQYYEEEERQRGNFPDRFSGHQFPNYSSELNVNALLLGDSALYLCASSLGGGPITEAFFGQGTRLTVV.

The genes are TRBV6-5 and TRBJ1-5; TRBD1 aligns across 12 bases. CDR1 and CDR2 (germline): MNHEY, SVGAGI. The CDR3 has 15 residues. V trimming: 5 bases; J trimming: 7 bases; junction bases outside the gene matches: 6. CDR3 nucleotides: TGTGCCAGCAGTCCCCGGGACAGGGGGCGGCAGCCCCAGCATTTT. It is translated as CASSPRDRGRQPQHF.

The chain employs TRBV27 and TRBJ2-1; possible D gene TRBD1, 6 bases. The V end was cut by 6 bases, the J end by 1 base, with 16 bases between. Germline CDR1 MNHEY, CDR2 SMNVEV (reference sequence). The CDR3 length is 16 residues. CDR3 residues: CASRSYRVGSYNEQFF. The CDR3 DNA follows: TGTGCCAGCAGATCCTACAGGGTTGGGTCCTACAATGAGCAGTTCTTC.

This chain joins TRBV11-2 and TRBJ2-7, with 7 bases that match TRBD2. Per germline, CDR1 SGHAT and CDR2 FQNNGV. The CDR3 has 18 amino acids. With V trimmed by 3 bases and J by 4 bases, 18 bases remained unmatched. The CDR3 protein is CASSFALLVGAGVYEQYF. The CDR3 DNA sequence: TGTGCCAGCAGCTTCGCTCTGCTTGTGGGTGCGGGAGTATACGAGCAGTACTTC. The entire variable domain, with the rest obtained from reference TRBV11-2 and TRBJ2-7, is as follows: EAGVAQSPRYKIIEKRQSVAFWCNPISGHATLYWYQQILGQGPKLLIQFQNNGVVDDSQLPKDRFSAERLKGVDSTLKIQPAKLEDSAVYLCASSFALLVGAGVYEQYFGPGTRLTVT.

CDR3 in DNA: TGTGCCAGCAGCTTCACAGGGGACACTGAAGCTTTCTTT. This encodes CASSFTGDTEAFF. J is TRBJ1-1 and V is TRBV7-3; 7 nucleotides line up with TRBD1. This CDR3 is 13 amino acids long. CDR1 is SGHTA and CDR2 is FQGTGA in the germline V gene. Trimming cost V 3 bases and J 3 bases; bases outside gene matches: 1.